The 2 T cell receptor beta chains given below trace back to one sample, sequenced in a study of blood T cells in healthy people across ages. Next came a second PCR, run for roughly 6 to 11 cycles, which used a sample-barcoded 5' primer along with a J-beta primer mix. TCRdb passed the 5' RACE reads through MiXCR, listing each CDR3 protein once. The repertoire includes about 540,000 distinct CDR3 sequences, less than 25% of them detected once, and roughly 9.4% sits in the top ten. The same specimen was also included in a second study, on T cells of mothers and their children.

Input material: blood. These receptors were collected from a boy under 18 in good health.

This clonotype has a count of ten or more. The chain joins TRBV4-3 to TRBJ2-7, with no clear D. Germline V CDR1 and CDR2: LGHNA, YSLEER. The CDR3 is made up of 16 amino acids. V lost 0 bases and J 2 bases, leaving 14 bases between the germline ends. The CDR3 loop reads CASSQDWKESPYEQYF. DNA of the CDR3: TGCGCCAGCAGCCAAGATTGGAAGGAGTCCCCCTACGAGCAGTACTTC.

The V call is TRBV13, the J call TRBJ2-1; TRBD2 matches at 7 bases. The CDR3 runs 16 residues. CDR1 and CDR2 (germline): PRHDT, FYEKMQ (reference sequence). The trim removed 5 bases at V and 2 bases at J, leaving 9 bases unmatched. The CDR3 sequence: CASSVDMSGTYNEQFF. The CDR3 DNA is TGTGCCAGCAGCGTAGATATGAGCGGGACCTACAATGAGCAGTTCTTC.